The sequence of this T cell receptor (beta chain) was determined in a study of blood T cell repertoires in COVID-19. Study in general: Nucleic acid was either cDNA or gDNA, and it came from T cells, B-cell-depleted T cells, or PBMCs.

The repertoire was sequenced with immunoSEQ multiplex PCR; TCRdb's copy has only in-frame clones and lacks some. The sample includes 150,000 to 200,000 clones, more than 65% seen only once; the top ten take approximately 15%. Germline V gene lookup returns CDR1 MNHNY and CDR2 SVGAGI (reference sequence). This CDR3 spans 14 amino acids. The V gene end was trimmed by 2 bases and the J gene end by 4 bases; junction bases not matched to a gene: 3. Sequencing was done on a sample of peripheral blood. This chain uses TRBV6-6 with TRBJ1-1; 8 bases are shared with TRBD1. The receptor was isolated from a woman of 80 years or more with acute or convalescent COVID-19. The CDR3 is CASSYGTGGTEAFF. The CDR3 nucleotides read TGTGCCAGCAGTTACGGTACAGGGGGCACTGAAGCTTTCTTT.